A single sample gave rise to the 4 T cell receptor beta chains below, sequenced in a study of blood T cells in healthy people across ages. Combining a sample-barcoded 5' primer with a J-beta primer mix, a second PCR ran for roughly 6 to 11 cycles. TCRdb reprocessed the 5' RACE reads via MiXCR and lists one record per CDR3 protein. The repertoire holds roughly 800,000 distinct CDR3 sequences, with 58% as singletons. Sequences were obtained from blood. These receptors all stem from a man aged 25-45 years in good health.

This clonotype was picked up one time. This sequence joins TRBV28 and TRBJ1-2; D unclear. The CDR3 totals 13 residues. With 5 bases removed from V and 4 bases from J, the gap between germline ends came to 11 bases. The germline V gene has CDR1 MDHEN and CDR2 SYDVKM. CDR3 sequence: CASSVGNSYGYTF. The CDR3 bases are TGTGCCAGCAGTGTAGGTAATAGCTATGGCTACACCTTC.

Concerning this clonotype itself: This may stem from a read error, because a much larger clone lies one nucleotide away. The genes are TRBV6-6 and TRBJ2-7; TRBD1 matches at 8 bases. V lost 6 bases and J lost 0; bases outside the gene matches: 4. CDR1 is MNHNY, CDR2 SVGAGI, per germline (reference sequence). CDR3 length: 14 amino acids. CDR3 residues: CASSRDRTSYEQYF. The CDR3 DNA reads TGTGCCAGCAGCCGGGACAGGACCTCCTACGAGCAGTACTTC.

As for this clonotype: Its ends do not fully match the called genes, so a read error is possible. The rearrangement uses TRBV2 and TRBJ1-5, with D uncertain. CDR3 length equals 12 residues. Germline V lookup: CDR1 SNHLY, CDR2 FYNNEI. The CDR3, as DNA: TGTGTCAGCAACGAGGCGCGTCAGCCCCAGCATTTT. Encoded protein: CVSNEARQPQHF.

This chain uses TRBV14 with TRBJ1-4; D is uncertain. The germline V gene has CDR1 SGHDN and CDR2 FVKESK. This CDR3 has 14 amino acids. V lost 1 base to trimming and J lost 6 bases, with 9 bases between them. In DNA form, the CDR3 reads TGTGCCAGCAGCCAAGGGGAATGGGATGAAAAACTGTTTTTT. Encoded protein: CASSQGEWDEKLFF.